This is a list of T cell receptor beta chains from one sample in a study of blood T cell repertoires in COVID-19. Data came from immunoSEQ multiplex PCR; TCRdb stores just in-frame clones and leaves some out. The table has approximately 82,000 clones, roughly 80% seen once. Sequenced sample: peripheral blood. The receptors originated from a woman between 65 and 79 years old with acute or convalescent COVID-19. Both conserved end residues are part of each CDR3. Each record gives: clone size, D gene, V gene, J gene, CDR3 DNA, CDR3 protein. The D gene is left open where the match is weak. Part of the rows lack a size; the others show once, few, many or a class for expanded clones.

abundance: -; d_gene: TRBD1; v_gene: TRBV19; j_gene: TRBJ1-1; CDR3nt: TGTGCCAGTAGGGAAAACAGGGGATCGAACACTGAAGCTTTCTTT; CDR3aa: CASRENRGSNTEAFF
abundance: -; d_gene: -; v_gene: TRBV7-9; j_gene: TRBJ2-1; CDR3nt: TGTGCCAGCAGCTTAGCCCCAGACAATGAGCAGTTCTTC; CDR3aa: CASSLAPDNEQFF
abundance: -; d_gene: -; v_gene: TRBV5-6; j_gene: TRBJ2-3; CDR3nt: TGTGCCAGCAGCTTTTTACTAGACACAGATACGCAGTATTTT; CDR3aa: CASSFLLDTDTQYF
abundance: -; d_gene: -; v_gene: TRBV5-4; j_gene: TRBJ2-7; CDR3nt: TGTGCCAGCGGAAAACAGGGAGCCTACGAGCAGTACTTC; CDR3aa: CASGKQGAYEQYF
abundance: -; d_gene: -; v_gene: TRBV10-3; j_gene: TRBJ2-1; CDR3nt: TGTGCCATCAGTGAGCTCAACAGGGAAGGGAATGAGCAGTTCTTC; CDR3aa: CAISELNREGNEQFF
abundance: -; d_gene: -; v_gene: TRBV5-1; j_gene: TRBJ2-1; CDR3nt: TGCGCCAGCAGCACTCCGTTTTCGGATGAGCAGTTCTTC; CDR3aa: CASSTPFSDEQFF
abundance: -; d_gene: -; v_gene: TRBV30; j_gene: TRBJ2-7; CDR3nt: TGTGCCTGGAGTGTACAGATGCACGAGCAGTACTTC; CDR3aa: CAWSVQMHEQYF
abundance: few; d_gene: -; v_gene: TRBV2; j_gene: TRBJ2-5; CDR3nt: TGTGCCAGCAGTGTCGAGCGAAAAGAGACCCAGTACTTC; CDR3aa: CASSVERKETQYF
abundance: few; d_gene: TRBD2; v_gene: TRBV5-1; j_gene: TRBJ2-2; CDR3nt: TGCGCCAGCAGCTTGGTGTTGGCGGGAGTAAACACCGGGGAGCTGTTTTTT; CDR3aa: CASSLVLAGVNTGELFF
abundance: -; d_gene: -; v_gene: TRBV5-1; j_gene: TRBJ1-4; CDR3nt: TGCGCCAGCAGCCACCTTGGGGGGGACAATGAAAAACTGTTTTTT; CDR3aa: CASSHLGGDNEKLFF
abundance: once; d_gene: -; v_gene: TRBV29-1; j_gene: TRBJ2-2; CDR3nt: TGCAGCGTTGCCGAATCACTGAACACCGGGGAGCTGTTTTTT; CDR3aa: CSVAESLNTGELFF
abundance: -; d_gene: TRBD1; v_gene: TRBV12-3/TRBV12-4; j_gene: TRBJ1-2; CDR3nt: TGTGCCAGCAGTTTCATTGGAGGGGGCCGCTACACCTTC; CDR3aa: CASSFIGGGRYTF
abundance: -; d_gene: TRBD1; v_gene: TRBV2; j_gene: TRBJ1-2; CDR3nt: TGTGCCAGCAGTGCAGGGGGAAACTATGGCTACACCTTC; CDR3aa: CASSAGGNYGYTF
abundance: -; d_gene: TRBD2; v_gene: TRBV5-1; j_gene: TRBJ2-2; CDR3nt: TGCGCCAGCCTTGGGACTAGCGGGAAAGCCGGGGAGCTGTTTTTT; CDR3aa: CASLGTSGKAGELFF
abundance: few; d_gene: TRBD2; v_gene: TRBV5-1; j_gene: TRBJ2-2; CDR3nt: TGCGCCAGCAGCCATACTCAACGGGAGGGCCGGGACACCGGGGAGCTGTTTTTT; CDR3aa: CASSHTQREGRDTGELFF
abundance: -; d_gene: -; v_gene: TRBV21-1; j_gene: TRBJ2-1; CDR3nt: TGTGCCAGCAGCAAAGCGGCGGGATCCTACAATGAGCAGTTCTTC; CDR3aa: CASSKAAGSYNEQFF
abundance: -; d_gene: TRBD1; v_gene: TRBV7-9; j_gene: TRBJ1-5; CDR3nt: TGTGCCACCAGGGACAGGGATGAGGGACCCCAGCATTTT; CDR3aa: CATRDRDEGPQHF
abundance: once; d_gene: -; v_gene: TRBV3-1/TRBV3-2; j_gene: TRBJ1-2; CDR3nt: TGTGCCAGCGGACTAACAGGCTATGGCTACACCTTC; CDR3aa: CASGLTGYGYTF
abundance: -; d_gene: TRBD1; v_gene: TRBV19; j_gene: TRBJ1-1; CDR3nt: TGTGCCAGTAGTACACAGGGGACGATGGGAGGCTACACTGAAGCTTTCTTT; CDR3aa: CASSTQGTMGGYTEAFF
abundance: once; d_gene: TRBD1; v_gene: TRBV5-1; j_gene: TRBJ1-2; CDR3nt: TGCGCCAGCAGCTTGGGTGACAGGGGCGGCTACACCTTC; CDR3aa: CASSLGDRGGYTF
abundance: -; d_gene: -; v_gene: TRBV7-9; j_gene: TRBJ1-1; CDR3nt: TGTGCCAGCAGCTCCGGGGGCACTGAAGCTTTCTTT; CDR3aa: CASSSGGTEAFF
abundance: -; d_gene: TRBD2; v_gene: TRBV7-7; j_gene: TRBJ2-5; CDR3nt: TGTGCCAGCAGCTTCGGAGCTAGCGGGAGCGGAGGAGAGACCCAGTACTTC; CDR3aa: CASSFGASGSGGETQYF
abundance: -; d_gene: TRBD1; v_gene: TRBV3-1/TRBV3-2; j_gene: TRBJ1-1; CDR3nt: TGTGCCAGCAGCCAAGCAGTCACGGTTGGACAGGCCGTCAGGGAAGCTTTCTTT; CDR3aa: CASSQAVTVGQAVREAFF
abundance: -; d_gene: -; v_gene: TRBV9; j_gene: TRBJ2-5; CDR3nt: TGTGCCAGCAGCGTAGGAGGGAGAGAGACCCAGTACTTC; CDR3aa: CASSVGGRETQYF
abundance: -; d_gene: TRBD1; v_gene: TRBV30; j_gene: TRBJ2-7; CDR3nt: TGTGCCTGGAGCGGGACAGGGGTCGAGCAGTACTTC; CDR3aa: CAWSGTGVEQYF
abundance: -; d_gene: TRBD2; v_gene: TRBV29-1; j_gene: TRBJ2-1; CDR3nt: TGCAGCGGCTCGCATAGGCGGGAGAATTACTACAATGAGCAGTTCTTC; CDR3aa: CSGSHRRENYYNEQFF
abundance: -; d_gene: TRBD2; v_gene: TRBV3-1/TRBV3-2; j_gene: TRBJ2-5; CDR3nt: TGTGCCAGCAGCCTGATCCAGATTGGGGTAGCGGGAGCGGGGGAGACCCAGTACTTC; CDR3aa: CASSLIQIGVAGAGETQYF
abundance: -; d_gene: -; v_gene: TRBV5-6; j_gene: TRBJ2-2; CDR3nt: TGTGCCAGCAGCCCACCGGGACTCAACACCGGGGAGCTGTTTTTT; CDR3aa: CASSPPGLNTGELFF